Shown below are 20 T cell receptor beta chains from a single sample sequenced in a study of glioma-infiltrating T cells. TCR alpha and beta CDR3 regions were amplified from RNA using iRepertoire nested multiplex PCR. TCRdb processed the multiplex PCR reads anew with MiXCR; each CDR3 protein has one entry. The data contain about 190,000 distinct CDR3 sequences, 25% to 35% of them singletons. The sequenced sample consisted of glioma tissue, nonneoplastic brain tissue, or PBMCs (not recorded which). The receptors come from a human donor with low-grade glioma or glioblastoma, undergoing nonglioma brain surgery, or in good health (not recorded which).

In the case of this clonotype: With a much larger clone just one base away, this may be a read error. The CDR3 sequence is CASRRGRSASKGTEAFF. DNA for the CDR3: TGTGCCAGCAGACGGGGGCGGTCGGCCTCTAAGGGCACTGAAGCTTTCTTT. The chain carries TRBV28 and TRBJ1-1; tentative D call: TRBD1 (6 bases). CDR1 MDHEN and CDR2 SYDVKM come from the germline V gene. Deletions cut 6 bases from V and 4 bases from J, with 24 bases between. The CDR3 has 17 residues.

This chain uses TRBV19 with TRBJ2-1; 12 bases align to TRBD2. The germline V gene has CDR1 LNHDA and CDR2 SQIVND (reference sequence). This CDR3 spans 14 amino acids. Losses at the gene ends were 7 bases for V and 4 bases for J; bases not matched to a gene: 2. The CDR3 DNA is TGTGCCAGTAAGACTAGCGGGAGTTACAATGAGCAGTTCTTC. It yields the protein CASKTSGSYNEQFF.

This clonotype was recorded at least ten times. The rearrangement links TRBV3-1 to TRBJ2-5; 8 bases are a match to TRBD2. The V and J ends lost 4 bases and 5 bases, in that order; junction bases with no gene match: 12. There are 16 residues in the CDR3. CDR1 and CDR2 from the germline V gene are LGHDT and YNNKEL (reference sequence). CDR3 residues: CASSLRERELVETQYF. In nucleotides, the CDR3 is TGTGCCAGCAGCCTCCGGGAGCGGGAGCTGGTGGAGACCCAGTACTTC.

This clonotype has ten or more counts. The chain joins TRBV3-1 to TRBJ2-7; D ambiguous. Per the germline V gene, CDR1 is LGHDT and CDR2 is YNNKEL (reference sequence). Trimming left V 1 base short and J 0 bases short, with 10 bases between. This CDR3 contains 15 residues. The CDR3 DNA sequence: TGTGCCAGCAGCCAAGTCGCGGCCCACTCCTACGAGCAGTACTTC. It yields the protein CASSQVAAHSYEQYF.

This clonotype was seen ten or more times. The chain combines TRBV9 with TRBJ2-2; 8 bases are a match to TRBD1. The CDR3 runs 16 residues. Trimming removed 4 bases from V and 3 bases from J; junction bases left unmatched: 8. Looked up from germline, CDR1 is SGDLS and CDR2 is YYNGEE. CDR3 DNA: TGTGCCAGCAGCAGACAGGGGATGGCGGACACCGGGGAGCTGTTTTTT. Translating it yields CASSRQGMADTGELFF.

This clonotype was detected a few times. The chain employs TRBV12-3 or TRBV12-4 and TRBJ2-7; 13 bases are a match to TRBD2. V lost 5 bases, J lost 6 bases, and 4 bases stayed unmatched. The CDR3 loop spans 14 amino acids. This chain's CDR3 is CASSLRLAGGEQYF. The CDR3, as DNA: TGTGCCAGCAGTCTCCGACTAGCGGGAGGCGAGCAGTACTTC.

This clonotype has a count of ten or more. The J gene is TRBJ2-5, the V gene TRBV19; D ambiguous. Trimming removed 3 bases from V and 2 bases from J, with 7 bases in between. The CDR3 is 13 residues long. The germline V gene encodes CDR1 LNHDA and CDR2 SQIVND (reference sequence). CDR3 nucleotides: TGTGCCAGTAGTATCGGTAGTCAAGAGACCCAGTACTTC. Its protein product is CASSIGSQETQYF.

V and J are TRBV7-9 and TRBJ1-2; D is uncertain. Germline loops: CDR1 SEHNR, CDR2 FQNEAQ (reference sequence). This CDR3 region has 15 residues. V gave up 1 base and J gave up 4 bases, with 13 bases separating them. For the CDR3, the DNA is TGTGCCAGCAGCTTAGAGGGTCAGTCCGGCTATGGCTACACCTTC. Its protein product is CASSLEGQSGYGYTF.

This clonotype appeared many times. The CDR3 coding sequence is TGTGCCAGCAGCAAGGGACAGGGGGCCCCCGAGGAGCTGTTTTTT. Protein: CASSKGQGAPEELFF. The genes are TRBV7-9 and TRBJ2-2; 12 bases match TRBD1. This CDR3 region has 15 residues. From germline, CDR1 is SEHNR and CDR2 FQNEAQ (reference sequence). Trimming removed 5 bases from V and 10 bases from J; junction bases left unmatched: 8.

Of note for this clonotype: This sequence may be a read error, since a much larger clone differs from it by one base. The genes are TRBV6-6 and TRBJ1-5; 8 bases are shared with TRBD1. This CDR3 contains 12 residues. The V gene's germline CDR1 is MNHNY and CDR2 SVGAGI (reference sequence). V lost 8 bases and J lost 10; bases outside the gene matches: 7. Written as DNA, the CDR3 is TGTGCCAGCGGCCAAGACAGGGGTCCCCAGCATTTT. It is translated as CASGQDRGPQHF.

Only a few counts were recorded for this clonotype. DNA for the CDR3: TGTGCCAGCAGCGCGGGACTAGCGGGAGTTCAAGAGACCCAGTACTTC. Its protein is CASSAGLAGVQETQYF. The rearrangement joins TRBV5-4 to TRBJ2-5, with TRBD2 matching over 14 bases. Per the germline V gene, CDR1 is SGHNT and CDR2 is YYREEE (reference sequence). The CDR3 totals 16 residues. V lost 4 bases, J lost 2 bases, and 4 bases stayed unmatched.

At least ten counts were recorded for this clonotype. V usage is TRBV28 and J usage is TRBJ2-3; either TRBD1 or TRBD2 may fit D (6 bases each). This CDR3 comprises 15 residues. Trimming left V 3 bases short and J 1 base short, with 11 bases between. Germline loops: CDR1 MDHEN, CDR2 SYDVKM. This CDR3 is CASSFLGGRTDTQYF. The CDR3 nucleotides are TGTGCCAGCAGTTTTCTGGGGGGCCGCACAGATACGCAGTATTTT.

This chain uses TRBV24-1 with TRBJ1-1; D unresolved. Deletions cut 4 bases from V and 6 bases from J, with 20 bases between. Germline V gene lookup returns CDR1 KGHDR and CDR2 SFDVKD. The CDR3 is 16 amino acids. CDR3 region: CATSDWEAGIVAEAFF. CDR3 sequence (DNA): TGTGCCACCAGTGACTGGGAGGCAGGCATCGTCGCTGAAGCTTTCTTT.

This clonotype has a handful of counts. The rearrangement joins TRBV29-1 to TRBJ2-1; 11 bases agree with TRBD1. Trimming took 7 bases from V and 7 from J; bases not matched to a gene: 9. The CDR3 spans 14 residues. CDR1 and CDR2 (germline): SQVTM, ANQGSEA. The CDR3 reads CSARGGTGGNEQFF. CDR3 in DNA: TGCAGCGCCCGGGGGGGGACAGGGGGAAATGAGCAGTTCTTC.

This sequence joins TRBV29-1 and TRBJ2-5; no firm D call. The V end was cut by 7 bases, the J end by 5 bases, with 20 bases between. The CDR3 sequence is 14 residues long. CDR1 is SQVTM, CDR2 ANQGSEA, per germline. CDR3 DNA: TGCAGCGCAAAAAGGACCCATCGGGTGGAGACCCAGTACTTC. Protein: CSAKRTHRVETQYF.

The chain links TRBV29-1 to TRBJ1-3; the D is unclear. V lost 6 bases and J lost 0, with 9 bases in between. Germline-derived CDR1 and CDR2 are SQVTM and ANQGSEA. The CDR3 spans 13 residues. CDR3 sequence: CSVGWGSGNTIYF. The DNA of the CDR3 is TGCAGCGTGGGGTGGGGCTCTGGAAACACCATATATTTT.

This clonotype was found a few times. This chain links TRBV29-1 with TRBJ2-1; TRBD2 agrees at 8 bases. Germline V gene data show CDR1 as SQVTM and CDR2 as ANQGSEA. Unmatched junction bases numbered 6, after V lost 4 bases and J lost 4 bases. The CDR3 is made up of 14 amino acids. The CDR3 DNA follows: TGCAGCGTTGGCTCGGGAGGGGGATACAATGAGCAGTTCTTC. Translation: CSVGSGGGYNEQFF.

This chain joins TRBV30 and TRBJ2-7; D is possibly TRBD2 (5 bases). V was cut by 1 base and J by 3 bases, with 10 bases left in between. The CDR3 has 13 residues. Germline assignment: CDR1 GTSNPN and CDR2 SVGIG (reference sequence). CDR3 bases: TGTGCCTGGAGTGAAGGACTTAACTACGAGCAGTACTTC. This encodes CAWSEGLNYEQYF.

This clonotype has a count of ten or more. The chain carries TRBV20-1 and TRBJ1-4; 9 nucleotides align to TRBD1. Looked up from germline, CDR1 is DFQATT and CDR2 is SNEGSKA (reference sequence). This CDR3 contains 15 residues. V shed 6 bases and J 7 bases; nucleotides not matched to a gene: 12. The CDR3, as DNA: TGCAGTGCCAGCCCCGCGACAGGGGGATTTGAAAAACTGTTTTTT. Translating it yields CSASPATGGFEKLFF.

In its sample, this clonotype was seen many times. The chain is built from TRBV4-3 and TRBJ2-7; 8 nucleotides line up with TRBD2. Germline loops: CDR1 LGHNA, CDR2 YSLEER. J lost 3 bases, V lost 3 bases, and 10 bases had no gene match. The CDR3 loop spans 16 amino acids. The CDR3 spells CASSQMPVAGNYEQYF. The CDR3 bases are TGCGCCAGCAGCCAGATGCCAGTAGCGGGAAACTACGAGCAGTACTTC.